This T cell receptor beta chain came from a study of CD8 T cells in ankylosing spondylitis. Germline V lookup: CDR1 KGHDR, CDR2 SFDVKD. Trimming cost V 7 bases and J 5 bases; bases outside gene matches: 5. This CDR3 has 14 amino acids. Regarding the study as a whole: Disease-linked clones were CD8+ and relatively rare in peripheral blood.

Regarding this clonotype: Its specificity is not known.

TCRdb re-derived calls from the 5' RACE reads in MiXCR, one entry per CDR3 protein. The table lists 150,000 to 200,000 distinct CDR3 sequences, around 13% of them singletons. The receptor comes from a male donor with ankylosing spondylitis or in good health (not recorded which). The chain combines TRBV24-1 with TRBJ2-2; TRBD1 matches 8 bases. The specimen was blood, either unsorted or a sorted T cell fraction (not recorded which). The CDR3 DNA follows: TGTGCCACCAGAGCAGGGGGCGAAACCGGGGAGCTGTTTTTT. It translates to CATRAGGETGELFF.